These 9 T cell receptor beta chains came from one sample sequenced in a study of identical twins. TCRdb independently ran MiXCR on the 5' RACE reads; one entry per CDR3 protein. In the table there are approximately 220,000 distinct CDR3 sequences, approximately 8.3% of which are singletons. The sample also formed part of further work on yellow fever vaccine responses in identical twins.

Sequenced input: memory (CD45RO+) T cells sorted from blood. The receptors shown here come from a woman in her late teens or twenties in good health.

The chain uses TRBV12-3 or TRBV12-4 and TRBJ2-2; 7 bases are shared with TRBD2. The CDR3 runs 17 residues. The ends lost 3 bases at V and 0 bases at J; junction bases unmatched: 7. The DNA for the CDR3 is TGTGCCAGCAGTTTTCTCGGGCTAGCGGCGAACACCGGGGAGCTGTTTTTT. Protein product: CASSFLGLAANTGELFF.

This clonotype was recorded a few times. The CDR3 reads CASSFRDRGINEQFF. The CDR3 DNA is TGTGCCAGCAGCTTCAGGGACAGGGGCATCAATGAGCAGTTCTTC. The V gene is TRBV7-9, the J gene TRBJ2-1, with 10 positions matching TRBD1. The CDR3 contains 15 residues. Trimming at V came to 3 bases and at J to 6 bases, leaving 5 bases not matched to a gene. Germline CDR1 reads SEHNR; CDR2 reads FQNEAQ (reference sequence).

This clonotype showed up just a few times. The chain carries TRBV29-1 and TRBJ2-1; D remains unclear. Deletions cut 7 bases from V and 8 bases from J, with 12 bases between. The length of the CDR3 is 11 residues. Germline loops: CDR1 SQVTM, CDR2 ANQGSEA. CDR3 loop: CSAGVGDEQFF. In DNA form, the CDR3 reads TGCAGCGCCGGAGTGGGCGATGAGCAGTTCTTC.

The chain couples TRBV20-1 to TRBJ2-6; 8 nucleotides line up with TRBD2. J lost 4 bases, V lost 6 bases, and 14 bases had no gene match. The CDR3 has 17 amino acids. From germline, CDR1 is DFQATT and CDR2 SNEGSKA (reference sequence). The CDR3 DNA follows: TGCAGTGCAGCTACTAGCGGAACACGGCCGGGGGCCAACGTCCTGACTTTC. Encoded protein: CSAATSGTRPGANVLTF.

The chain carries TRBV15 and TRBJ1-5; TRBD1 aligns across 8 bases. Germline loops: CDR1 LNHNV, CDR2 YYDKDF (reference sequence). CDR3 length equals 14 residues. V shed 4 bases, J shed 7 bases, and the junction held 6 bases outside the gene matches. The CDR3 reads CATSTDRVLQPQHF. The CDR3 DNA reads TGTGCCACCAGCACGGACAGGGTCCTACAGCCCCAGCATTTT.

The CDR3 sequence is CASSLITRSTDTQYF. The DNA for the CDR3 is TGTGCCAGCAGCTTAATCACTAGATCGACAGATACGCAGTATTTT. This chain joins TRBV7-8 and TRBJ2-3, with D possibly being TRBD2 (5 bases). The CDR3 consists of 15 residues. V was cut by 2 bases and J by 3 bases, with 12 bases left in between. Looked up from germline, CDR1 is SGHVS and CDR2 is FQNEAQ.

The V call is TRBV20-1, the J call TRBJ2-7; 9 bases are a match to TRBD2. The CDR3 covers 16 residues. Germline-derived CDR1 and CDR2 are DFQATT and SNEGSKA (reference sequence). The junction had 7 bases not matched to a gene; V was cut back by 1 base and J by 0 bases. The CDR3 DNA reads as TGCAGTGCTAGAGTACTAGCGGGTAGGAGCTCCTACGAGCAGTACTTC. Its protein is CSARVLAGRSSYEQYF.

The chain employs TRBV12-3 or TRBV12-4 and TRBJ1-6; D may be TRBD1 (6 bases). The CDR3 contains 16 residues. V lost 1 base to trimming and J lost 6 bases, with 13 bases between them. The CDR3 DNA reads as TGTGCCAGCAGTTTAGAGGGGGGTTCGAGTAATTCACCCCTCCACTTT. Translating it yields CASSLEGGSSNSPLHF.

This clonotype has ten or more counts. This rearrangement joins TRBV7-2 to TRBJ1-2; no firm D call. The CDR3 contains 14 residues. Trimming cost V 5 bases and J 7 bases, with 17 bases left between them. CDR1 SGHTA and CDR2 FQGNSA come from the germline V gene. The CDR3: CASSPVGSDGGYTF. In DNA form, the CDR3 reads TGTGCCAGCAGCCCCGTCGGATCGGATGGTGGCTACACCTTC. Complete variable domain (other parts from reference TRBV7-2 and TRBJ1-2): GAGVSQSPSNKVTEKGKDVELRCDPISGHTALYWYRQSLGQGLEFLIYFQGNSAPDKSGLPSDRFSAERTGGSVSTLTIQRTQQEDSAVYLCASSPVGSDGGYTFGSGTRLTVV.